This is a list of T cell receptor beta chains from one sample in a study of CD8+ T cells in alopecia areata. Clones were read by immunoSEQ multiplex PCR, and TCRdb kept only the in-frame ones, dropping some. The data contain roughly 220,000 clones, around two fifths of them singletons. The sequencing here drew on CD4+ T cells sorted from blood, taken between weeks 30 and 35, from a patient treated with tofacitinib. These receptors were taken from a human donor with alopecia areata. CDR3s include the opening cysteine and the closing phenylalanine or tryptophan. D genes are given only for firm matches. Clone sizes are given selectively: once, few, many, or a class where the clone is expanded.

j_call: TRBJ2-7; cdr3_length: 15; d_call: TRBD2; v_call: TRBV4-2; clone_size: few; cdr3_nt: TGTGCCAGCAGCCAAGTTGCTAGCGGAGCCTACGAGCAGTACTTC; cdr3_aa: CASSQVASGAYEQYF
j_call: TRBJ1-1; cdr3_length: 13; d_call: NA; v_call: TRBV11-2; clone_size: NA; cdr3_nt: TGTGCCAGCAGCCTAATTCGGGCCCCTGAAGCTTTCTTT; cdr3_aa: CASSLIRAPEAFF
j_call: TRBJ1-2; cdr3_length: 14; d_call: NA; v_call: TRBV5-1; clone_size: NA; cdr3_nt: TGCGCCAGCAGCTTGTCGTTGGCTAACTATGGCTACACCTTC; cdr3_aa: CASSLSLANYGYTF
j_call: TRBJ2-7; cdr3_length: 14; d_call: NA; v_call: TRBV29-1; clone_size: few; cdr3_nt: TGCAGCCTCTGGCCGGGACTTCAATCCTACGAGCAGTACTTC; cdr3_aa: CSLWPGLQSYEQYF
j_call: TRBJ1-1; cdr3_length: 11; d_call: NA; v_call: TRBV6-6; clone_size: NA; cdr3_nt: TGTGCCAGCAGTCACAGGACTGAAGCTTTCTTT; cdr3_aa: CASSHRTEAFF
j_call: TRBJ2-5; cdr3_length: 13; d_call: NA; v_call: TRBV7-9; clone_size: NA; cdr3_nt: TGTGCCAGCAGCAAGACTAGTTCGGGGACCCAGTACTTC; cdr3_aa: CASSKTSSGTQYF
j_call: TRBJ1-4; cdr3_length: 14; d_call: TRBD1; v_call: TRBV30; clone_size: NA; cdr3_nt: TGTGCCTGGAGTGTAGGGGGCGGGATTGAAAAACTGTTTTTT; cdr3_aa: CAWSVGGGIEKLFF
j_call: TRBJ2-3; cdr3_length: 15; d_call: TRBD2; v_call: TRBV30; clone_size: NA; cdr3_nt: TGTGCCTGGACCTCTGGACTAGCGGGGGGAGATACGCAGTATTTT; cdr3_aa: CAWTSGLAGGDTQYF
j_call: TRBJ2-5; cdr3_length: 15; d_call: NA; v_call: TRBV30; clone_size: NA; cdr3_nt: TGTGCCTGGACTTCTTCAGGGGGGGTTGGAGAGACCCAGTACTTC; cdr3_aa: CAWTSSGGVGETQYF
j_call: TRBJ2-2; cdr3_length: 13; d_call: NA; v_call: TRBV7-2; clone_size: NA; cdr3_nt: TGTGCCAGCAAGATTAACAGGCCCGGGGAGCTGTTTTTT; cdr3_aa: CASKINRPGELFF
j_call: TRBJ1-2; cdr3_length: 13; d_call: NA; v_call: TRBV6-5; clone_size: NA; cdr3_nt: TGTGCCAGCAGTTATCTGGAAACGGATGGCTACACCTTC; cdr3_aa: CASSYLETDGYTF
j_call: TRBJ2-1; cdr3_length: 10; d_call: NA; v_call: TRBV20-1; clone_size: NA; cdr3_nt: TGCAGTGCCGGGGTAGATGAGCAGTTCTTC; cdr3_aa: CSAGVDEQFF
j_call: TRBJ1-4; cdr3_length: 15; d_call: TRBD1; v_call: TRBV4-1; clone_size: NA; cdr3_nt: TGCGCCAGCAGCCCGGAGCCGGGACAGGGTGGAAAACTGTTTTTT; cdr3_aa: CASSPEPGQGGKLFF
j_call: TRBJ1-2; cdr3_length: 13; d_call: NA; v_call: TRBV7-9; clone_size: NA; cdr3_nt: TGTGCCAGCAGCTTTGGACAGAGCTATGGCTACACCTTC; cdr3_aa: CASSFGQSYGYTF
j_call: TRBJ2-3; cdr3_length: 15; d_call: TRBD2; v_call: TRBV7-6; clone_size: NA; cdr3_nt: TGTGCCAGCAGCTTCGGTATGGGGGGGGATCGTTGGCAGTATTTT; cdr3_aa: CASSFGMGGDRWQYF